This T cell receptor beta chain was retrieved from a study of T cell changes during pregnancy in multiple sclerosis. There are 16 residues in the CDR3. Germline trimming cut 5 bases from V and 6 bases from J; bases unmatched to any gene: 5. Germline V gene sequence: CDR1 SGHNT, CDR2 YENEEA. The method was immunoSEQ multiplex PCR; TCRdb's version includes in-frame clones alone and lacks a portion of them. Counted here are approximately 64,000 clones, 90% occurring once; the ten biggest clones make up around 2.1%. The rearrangement uses TRBV11-3 and TRBJ2-1; 15 bases fit TRBD2. Sequencing used peripheral blood, obtained in the second trimester of pregnancy. The clonotype originates from a female donor in good health, enrolled as a control in a pregnancy study. CDR3 DNA sequence: TGTGCCAGCAGCGCCCGGGGACTAGCGGGAGGCAATGAGCAGTTCTTC. Amino acid sequence: CASSARGLAGGNEQFF.